The 14 T cell receptor beta chains reported below all come from one sample, sequenced in a study of blood T cell repertoires in COVID-19. TCRdb's table, derived via immunoSEQ multiplex PCR, lists solely in-frame clones and lacks some. The sample includes around 200,000 clones, around 86% of them seen just once. Sequenced: peripheral blood. The receptors come from a human donor in a cohort sampled during active COVID-19.

The chain employs TRBV30 and TRBJ2-7; 9 nucleotides align to TRBD1. Trimming at V came to 3 bases and at J to 5 bases, leaving 11 bases not matched to a gene. Germline V gene data show CDR1 as GTSNPN and CDR2 as SVGIG (reference sequence). This CDR3 region has 15 residues. CDR3 bases: TGTGCCTGGAGGCTGACCGGGACAGGGTTAGACGAGCAGTACTTC. Encoded protein: CAWRLTGTGLDEQYF.

The chain employs TRBV18 and TRBJ2-5; TRBD2 matches at 8 bases. V lost 6 bases and J lost 5; bases outside the gene matches: 11. The CDR3 totals 15 residues. Germline V gives CDR1 KGHSH, CDR2 LQKENI. The CDR3 sequence is CASSTSGSQLETQYF. The CDR3 DNA is TGTGCCAGCTCCACGAGCGGGAGTCAGCTTGAGACCCAGTACTTC.

The chain's CDR3 is CASSEWGLAFF. DNA of the CDR3: TGTGCCAGCAGTGAATGGGGGCTGGCTTTCTTT. The chain is built from TRBV2 and TRBJ1-1; possible D gene TRBD1, 6 bases. CDR1 is SNHLY and CDR2 is FYNNEI in the germline V gene. The CDR3 consists of 11 residues. The V and J ends lost 2 bases and 11 bases respectively, with 9 bases between them. Together with reference TRBV2 and TRBJ1-1, the CDR3 gives the full variable domain: EPEVTQTPSHQVTQMGQEVILRCVPISNHLYFYWYRQILGQKVEFLVSFYNNEISEKSEIFDDQFSVERPDGSNFTLKIRSTKLEDSAMYFCASSEWGLAFFGQGTRLTVV.

The chain uses TRBV18 and TRBJ1-2; 9 bases are shared with TRBD1. The trim removed 0 bases at V and 2 bases at J, leaving 4 bases unmatched. The length of the CDR3 is 16 residues. Germline lookup yields CDR1 KGHSH and CDR2 LQKENI. CDR3: CASSPPGQGLNYGYTF. The DNA for the CDR3 is TGTGCCAGCTCACCACCGGGACAGGGCTTAAACTATGGCTACACCTTC.

The rearrangement uses TRBV3-1 (or the pseudogene TRBV3-2) and TRBJ1-1; no clear D gene. The CDR3 runs to 13 residues. V lost 6 bases, J lost 4 bases, and 12 bases lay in between. Germline CDR1 reads LGHDT; CDR2 reads YNNKEL (reference sequence). The CDR3 protein is CASSLPPGTEAFF. The CDR3 DNA reads as TGTGCCAGCAGTCTCCCTCCGGGCACTGAAGCTTTCTTT.

The chain is built from TRBV18 and TRBJ2-7; 12 bases are shared with TRBD2. Germline V gene sequence: CDR1 KGHSH, CDR2 LQKENI. The CDR3 contains 15 residues. V gave up 1 base and J gave up 4 bases; unmatched junction bases: 2. CDR3 region: CASSPLGLAGYEQYF. The DNA for the CDR3 is TGTGCCAGCTCACCACTAGGACTAGCGGGGTACGAGCAGTACTTC. The variable domain in full, with the rest retrieved from reference TRBV18 and TRBJ2-7, is NAGVMQNPRHLVRRRGQEARLRCSPMKGHSHVYWYRQLPEEGLKFMVYLQKENIIDESGMPKERFSAEFPKEGPSILRIQQVVRGDSAAYFCASSPLGLAGYEQYFGPGTRLTVT.

The rearrangement joins TRBV28 to TRBJ2-7; D possibly corresponds to TRBD2 (5 bases). The germline V gene encodes CDR1 MDHEN and CDR2 SYDVKM. Trimming took off 1 base at V and 0 bases at J, with 7 bases between the two ends. CDR3 length equals 14 residues. The CDR3 loop is CASSLSGYSYEQYF. The CDR3 DNA follows: TGTGCCAGCAGTTTATCGGGGTACTCCTACGAGCAGTACTTC. Together with reference TRBV28 and TRBJ2-7, the CDR3 gives the full variable domain: DVKVTQSSRYLVKRTGEKVFLECVQDMDHENMFWYRQDPGLGLRLIYFSYDVKMKEKGDIPEGYSVSREKKERFSLILESASTNQTSMYLCASSLSGYSYEQYFGPGTRLTVT.

The CDR3 loop is CASSLQGQGADTQYF. CDR3 sequence (DNA): TGTGCCAGCAGTTTACAGGGACAGGGGGCAGATACGCAGTATTTT. The V and J genes are TRBV28 and TRBJ2-3, with 11 bases that match TRBD1. This CDR3 has 15 amino acids. Losses at the gene ends were 2 bases for V and 4 bases for J; bases not matched to a gene: 2. Germline V lookup: CDR1 MDHEN, CDR2 SYDVKM. Complete variable domain (other parts from reference TRBV28 and TRBJ2-3): DVKVTQSSRYLVKRTGEKVFLECVQDMDHENMFWYRQDPGLGLRLIYFSYDVKMKEKGDIPEGYSVSREKKERFSLILESASTNQTSMYLCASSLQGQGADTQYFGPGTRLTVL.

The V gene is TRBV7-2, the J gene TRBJ1-1; weak D call: TRBD1 (5 bases). The germline V gene has CDR1 SGHTA and CDR2 FQGNSA. CDR3 size: 15 residues. The V end lost 3 bases, the J end lost 1 base, and 12 bases lay between the germline ends. The CDR3 DNA follows: TGTGCCAGCAGCTTGGCAGGGCCGGGGAACACTGAAGCTTTCTTT. It codes for CASSLAGPGNTEAFF.

V and J are TRBV5-1 and TRBJ2-4; TRBD2 aligns across 7 bases. Germline CDR1 SGHRS, CDR2 YFSETQ. Trimming removed 3 bases from V and 9 bases from J; junction bases left unmatched: 9. The CDR3 contains 14 residues. The CDR3 reads CASSWNGREGIQYF. CDR3 DNA sequence: TGCGCCAGCAGCTGGAATGGCAGGGAGGGCATTCAGTACTTC.

The chain carries TRBV5-1 and TRBJ2-7, with D perhaps TRBD1 (6 bases). The V gene's germline CDR1 is SGHRS and CDR2 YFSETQ. The CDR3 extends over 13 amino acids. Trimming took 4 bases from V and 3 from J, leaving 11 bases between them. Here the CDR3 reads CASSPGHYYEQYF. The CDR3 nucleotides are TGCGCCAGCAGCCCGGGACATTACTACGAGCAGTACTTC. Drawing the rest from reference TRBV5-1 and TRBJ2-7, the complete variable domain is KAGVTQTPRYLIKTRGQQVTLSCSPISGHRSVSWYQQTPGQGLQFLFEYFSETQRNKGNFPGRFSGRQFSNSRSEMNVSTLELGDSALYLCASSPGHYYEQYFGPGTRLTVT.

The chain uses TRBV5-4 and TRBJ2-1, with 12 bases that match TRBD2. The germline CDR1 and CDR2 sequences are SGHNT and YYREEE (reference sequence). V trimming: 3 bases; J trimming: 5 bases; junction bases outside the gene matches: 9. The length of the CDR3 is 17 residues. CDR3 sequence (DNA): TGTGCCAGCAGCTGGGGTGGGGCTAGCGGGAGGGACAATGAGCAGTTCTTC. Its translation is CASSWGGASGRDNEQFF.

This chain uses TRBV4-3 with TRBJ1-1; a weak D match, TRBD1 (5 bases). V dropped 0 bases and J dropped 6 bases, with 11 bases sitting between them. Germline-derived CDR1 and CDR2 are LGHNA and YSLEER. This CDR3 is built from 14 residues. The CDR3 reads CASSQEGGRSEAFF. CDR3 bases: TGCGCCAGCAGCCAAGAGGGGGGGAGGTCTGAAGCTTTCTTT.

Comments on this clone: Different DNA sequences within this sample yield the same CDR3. V is TRBV6-5 and J is TRBJ2-7; 7 bases fit TRBD2. Losses at the gene ends were 0 bases for V and 4 bases for J; bases not matched to a gene: 3. The CDR3 has 14 residues. Germline assignment: CDR1 MNHEY and CDR2 SVGAGI. CDR3: CASSYSRRGYEQYF. In DNA form, the CDR3 reads TGTGCCAGCAGTTACTCCAGGCGGGGGTACGAGCAGTACTTC.